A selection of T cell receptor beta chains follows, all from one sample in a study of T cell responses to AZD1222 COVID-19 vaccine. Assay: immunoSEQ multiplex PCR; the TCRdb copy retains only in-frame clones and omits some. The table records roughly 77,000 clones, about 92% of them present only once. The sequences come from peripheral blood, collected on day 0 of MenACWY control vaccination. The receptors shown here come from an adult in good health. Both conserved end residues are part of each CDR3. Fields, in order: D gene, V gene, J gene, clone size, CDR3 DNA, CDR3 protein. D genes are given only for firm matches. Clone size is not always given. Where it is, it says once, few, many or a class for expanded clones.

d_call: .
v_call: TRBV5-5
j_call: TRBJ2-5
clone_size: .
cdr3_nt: TGTGCCAGCAGCCTCCGGGACTTCCAAGAGACCCAGTACTTC
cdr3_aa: CASSLRDFQETQYF

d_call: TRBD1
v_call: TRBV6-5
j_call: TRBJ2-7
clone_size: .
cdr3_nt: TGTGCCAGCAGTAAGGACAGGGGGGGATACGAGCAGTACTTC
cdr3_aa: CASSKDRGGYEQYF

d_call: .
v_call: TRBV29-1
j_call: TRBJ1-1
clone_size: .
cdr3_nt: TGCAGCGTTGAAGAGGGGCGAGCTTTCTTT
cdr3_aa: CSVEEGRAFF

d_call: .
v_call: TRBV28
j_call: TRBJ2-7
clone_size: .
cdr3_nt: TGTGCCAGCAGTTTTTCCCAAAACGGGGAGCAGTACTTC
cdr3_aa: CASSFSQNGEQYF

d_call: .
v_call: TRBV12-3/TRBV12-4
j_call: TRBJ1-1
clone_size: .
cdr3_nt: TGTGCCAGCAGTTTGGGCAGGGGCACTGAAGCTTTCTTT
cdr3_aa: CASSLGRGTEAFF

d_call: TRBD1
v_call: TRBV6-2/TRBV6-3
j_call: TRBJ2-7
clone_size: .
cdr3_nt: TGTGCCAGCAGTTACTCCGGGACAGAGTACGAGCAGTACTTC
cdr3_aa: CASSYSGTEYEQYF

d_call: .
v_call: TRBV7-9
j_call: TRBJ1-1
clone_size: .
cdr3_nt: TGTGCCAGCAGCCCCTGGGAGGGGCTTGACACTGAAGCTTTCTTT
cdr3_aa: CASSPWEGLDTEAFF

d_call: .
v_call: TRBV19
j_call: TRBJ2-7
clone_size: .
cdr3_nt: TGTGCCAGTAAGTCAAAAGGGGGGACAAACTACGAGCAGTACTTC
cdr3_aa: CASKSKGGTNYEQYF

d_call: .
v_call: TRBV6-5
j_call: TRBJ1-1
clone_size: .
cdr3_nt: TGTGCCAGCTCTGGGATCGGGGACACTGAAGCTTTCTTT
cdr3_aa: CASSGIGDTEAFF

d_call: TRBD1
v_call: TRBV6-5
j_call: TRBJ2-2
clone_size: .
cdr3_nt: TGTGCCAGCAGTTACAGGGGGCTGGTAGACACCGGGGAGCTGTTTTTT
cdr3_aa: CASSYRGLVDTGELFF

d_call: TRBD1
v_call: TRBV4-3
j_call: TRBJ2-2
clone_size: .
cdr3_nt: TGCGCCAGCAGCCCCCGACAGGGGTACACCGGGGAGCTGTTTTTT
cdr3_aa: CASSPRQGYTGELFF

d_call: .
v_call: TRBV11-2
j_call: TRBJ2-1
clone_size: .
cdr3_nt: TGTGCCAGCAGCTTATTTTCGGACTACAATGAGCAGTTCTTC
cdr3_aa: CASSLFSDYNEQFF

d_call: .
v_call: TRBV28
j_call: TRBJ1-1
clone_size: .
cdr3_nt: TGTGCCAGCAGTTTAGCCCCAACAGAGAACACTGAAGCTTTCTTT
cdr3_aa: CASSLAPTENTEAFF

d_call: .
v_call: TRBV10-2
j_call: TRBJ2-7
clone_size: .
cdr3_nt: TGCGCCAGCAGTGATAGGAGCTACGAGCAGTACTTC
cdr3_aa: CASSDRSYEQYF

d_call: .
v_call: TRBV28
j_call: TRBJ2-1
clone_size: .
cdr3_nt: TGTGCCAGCAGCACTGGGGGACTTGCCGTACAATCTGAGCAGTTCTTC
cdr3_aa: CASSTGGLAVQSEQFF

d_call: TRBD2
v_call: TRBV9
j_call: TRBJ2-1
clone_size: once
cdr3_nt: TGTGCCAGCAGCGTAAGTTCGGGACTAGCCTTGGATGAGCAGTTCTTC
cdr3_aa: CASSVSSGLALDEQFF

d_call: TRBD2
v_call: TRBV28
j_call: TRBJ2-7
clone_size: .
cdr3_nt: TGTGCCAGCAGTTTATCCGCGGGAGGCGCCTACGAGCAGTACTTC
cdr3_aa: CASSLSAGGAYEQYF

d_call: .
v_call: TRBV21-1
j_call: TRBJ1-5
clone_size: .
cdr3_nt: TGTGCCAGCAGCAAGGCAGGGGGGGCGGGTCAGCCCCAGCATTTT
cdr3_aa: CASSKAGGAGQPQHF

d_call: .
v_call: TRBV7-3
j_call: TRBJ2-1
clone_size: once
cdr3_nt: TGTGCCAGCAGCTTAAACCCGGTGGGGTACAATGAGCAGTTCTTC
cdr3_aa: CASSLNPVGYNEQFF

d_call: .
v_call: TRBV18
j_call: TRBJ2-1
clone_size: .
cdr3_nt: TGTGCCAGCTCACCCGGTGGAGGGGGCTCCTACAATGAGCAGTTCTTC
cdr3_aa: CASSPGGGGSYNEQFF

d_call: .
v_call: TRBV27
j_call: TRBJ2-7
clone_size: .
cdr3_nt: TGTGCCAGCAGTTTATTGTCAGGCGGCGAGCAGTACTTC
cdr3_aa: CASSLLSGGEQYF

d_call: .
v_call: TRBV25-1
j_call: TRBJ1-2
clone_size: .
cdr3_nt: TGTGCCAGCAGTGGGACGGAGGAACGTCCGTACACTAACTATGGCTACACCTTC
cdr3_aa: CASSGTEERPYTNYGYTF

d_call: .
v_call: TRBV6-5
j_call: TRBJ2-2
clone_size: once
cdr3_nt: TGTGCCAGCAGTTACCAGGCAGGGAAGGCCGGGGAGCTGTTTTTT
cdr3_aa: CASSYQAGKAGELFF

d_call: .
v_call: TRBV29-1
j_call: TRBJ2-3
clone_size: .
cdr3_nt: TGCAGCGTTATCCCGGCGGGCACAGATACGCAGTATTTT
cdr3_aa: CSVIPAGTDTQYF

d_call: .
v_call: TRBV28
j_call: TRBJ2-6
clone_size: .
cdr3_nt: TGTGCCAGTATCTCGGGGGGGGCCAACGTCCTGACTTTC
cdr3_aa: CASISGGANVLTF

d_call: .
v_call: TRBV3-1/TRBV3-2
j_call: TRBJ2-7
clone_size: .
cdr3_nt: TGTGCCAGCAGCCAAGATCCACTATCTGCCGAGCAGTACTTC
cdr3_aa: CASSQDPLSAEQYF

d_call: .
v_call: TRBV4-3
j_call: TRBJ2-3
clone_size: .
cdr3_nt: TGCGCCAGCAGCCAAGATAGGGGGGGAGCCGATACGCAGTATTTT
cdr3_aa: CASSQDRGGADTQYF

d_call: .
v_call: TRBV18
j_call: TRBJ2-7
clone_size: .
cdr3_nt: TGTGCCAGCTCACCACCGACAGACTCCTACGAGCAGTACTTC
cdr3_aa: CASSPPTDSYEQYF